This T cell receptor (beta chain) was retrieved from a study of blood T cells in healthy people across ages. A J-beta primer mix and a sample-barcoded 5' primer were used in a second PCR of roughly 7 to 12 cycles. In TCRdb, the 5' RACE reads were re-called with MiXCR into one record per CDR3 protein. Of approximately 2,000,000 distinct CDR3 sequences listed, about two fifths are singletons. Germline CDR1 SQVTM, CDR2 ANQGSEA. The ends were cut back, 4 bases at V and 4 bases at J, with 10 bases in the middle. The CDR3 contains 12 residues. This sequence joins TRBV29-1 and TRBJ2-5; possibly TRBD2 for D (5 bases). The receptor's source is a human donor in good health. Sample: blood. Here the CDR3 reads CSVGSGSETQYF. In DNA, the CDR3 is TGCAGCGTTGGGTCGGGGTCAGAGACCCAGTACTTC.